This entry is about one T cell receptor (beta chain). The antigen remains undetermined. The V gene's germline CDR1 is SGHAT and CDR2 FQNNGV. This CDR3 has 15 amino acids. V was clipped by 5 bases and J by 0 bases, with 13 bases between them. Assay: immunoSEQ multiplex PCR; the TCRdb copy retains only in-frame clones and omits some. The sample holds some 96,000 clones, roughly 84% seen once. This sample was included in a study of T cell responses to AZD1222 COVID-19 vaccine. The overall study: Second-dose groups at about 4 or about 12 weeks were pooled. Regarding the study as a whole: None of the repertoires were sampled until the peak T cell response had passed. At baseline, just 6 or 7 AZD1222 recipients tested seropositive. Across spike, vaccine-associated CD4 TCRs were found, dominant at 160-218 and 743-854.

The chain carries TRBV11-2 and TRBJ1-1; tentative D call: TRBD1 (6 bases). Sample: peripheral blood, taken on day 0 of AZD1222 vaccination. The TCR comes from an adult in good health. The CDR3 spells CASSKVRTVNTEAFF. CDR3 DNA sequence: TGTGCCAGCAGCAAAGTACGGACAGTGAACACTGAAGCTTTCTTT.